Listed below are T cell receptor beta chains from one sample, sequenced in a study of cytomegalovirus exposure and HLA in healthy donors. Here immunoSEQ multiplex PCR was the method, and the copy in TCRdb shows in-frame clones only, minus some. The table shows roughly 61,000 clones, with roughly nine tenths occurring only once. The sequenced material came from PBMCs. Receptors originate from a young man in good health and CMV-seropositive. Both conserved end residues are part of each CDR3. The D gene is left open where the match is weak. Size values are once, few and many counts, or a class for expanded clones, and some rows have none.

>TRBV4-1|TRBJ2-2|few|TRBD2
CASSHFTSEVTGELFF
TGCGCCAGCAGCCACTTTACTAGCGAGGTCACCGGGGAGCTGTTTTTT
>TRBV7-2|TRBJ2-7|.|TRBD1
CASSPGRGHEQYF
TGTGCCAGCAGCCCAGGTAGGGGGCACGAGCAGTACTTC
>TRBV30|TRBJ2-7|.|.
CAWNRIGGRVVEQYF
TGTGCCTGGAATAGGATCGGGGGGCGCGTTGTCGAGCAGTACTTC
>TRBV29-1|TRBJ1-2|.|.
CSASTANYGYTF
TGCAGCGCCTCCACAGCTAACTATGGCTACACCTTC
>TRBV4-3|TRBJ1-2|.|TRBD1
CASSQAKGADYGYTF
TGCGCCAGCAGCCAAGCAAAGGGGGCGGACTATGGCTACACCTTC
>TRBV4-2|TRBJ2-1|.|TRBD2
CASSPRTSDYNEQFF
TGTGCCAGCAGCCCCCGGACTAGCGATTACAATGAGCAGTTCTTC
>TRBV5-6|TRBJ2-7|.|.
CASSLTASTYEQYF
TGTGCCAGCAGCTTGACAGCCTCTACCTACGAGCAGTACTTC
>TRBV11-2|TRBJ2-1|.|TRBD2
CASSLLAGGYNEQFF
TGTGCCAGCAGCTTGCTAGCGGGAGGTTACAATGAGCAGTTCTTC
>TRBV27|TRBJ2-7|.|TRBD1
CASSSGTGGYEQYF
TGTGCCAGCAGTTCCGGGACAGGGGGCTACGAGCAGTACTTC
>TRBV11-2|TRBJ2-7|.|.
CASSPTRGSYEQYF
TGTGCCAGCAGCCCTACTCGGGGCTCCTACGAGCAGTACTTC
>TRBV5-4|TRBJ1-1|.|.
CASSFPRRGENTEAFF
TGTGCCAGCAGCTTCCCTAGGCGAGGAGAGAACACTGAAGCTTTCTTT
>TRBV5-1|TRBJ2-7|.|.
CASTPGGPLTYEQYF
TGCGCCAGCACCCCTGGAGGTCCACTCACCTACGAGCAGTACTTC
>TRBV7-9|TRBJ1-2|once|TRBD1
CASSPQGAYGYTF
TGTGCCAGCAGCCCCCAGGGGGCTTATGGCTACACCTTC
>TRBV10-3|TRBJ2-7|.|.
CAISDRDTISYEQYF
TGTGCCATCAGCGACCGGGACACGATTTCCTACGAGCAGTACTTC
>TRBV7-9|TRBJ2-5|.|.
CASSLTSTQYF
TGTGCCAGCAGCTTGACTTCCACCCAGTACTTC
>TRBV29-1|TRBJ2-2|.|.
CSVEKRGTGELFF
TGCAGCGTTGAAAAAAGGGGCACCGGGGAGCTGTTTTTT
>TRBV6-5|TRBJ1-4|.|TRBD1
CASSYSNRGLEKLFF
TGTGCCAGCAGTTACTCGAACAGGGGGCTTGAAAAACTGTTTTTT
>TRBV28|TRBJ1-1|.|.
CASNLLSQGFTEAFF
TGTGCCAGCAACCTTTTAAGCCAGGGGTTCACTGAAGCTTTCTTT
>TRBV27|TRBJ2-1|.|TRBD1
CASAQSGTGGNNEQFF
TGTGCCAGCGCCCAATCCGGGACAGGGGGCAACAATGAGCAGTTCTTC
>TRBV19|TRBJ1-1|.|TRBD1
CASNEDYPRDRHTEAFF
TGTGCCAGTAACGAAGACTACCCCCGGGACAGACACACTGAAGCTTTCTTT
>TRBV6-5|TRBJ2-4|.|.
CASSELSLNIQYF
TGTGCCAGCAGTGAATTATCACTCAACATTCAGTACTTC
>TRBV9|TRBJ1-1|.|.
CASSETGTNTEAFF
TGTGCCAGCAGCGAGACAGGCACGAACACTGAAGCTTTCTTT
>TRBV5-4|TRBJ2-3|.|TRBD2
CASSGGLAGTTDTQYF
TGTGCCAGCAGCGGGGGACTAGCGGGGACCACAGATACGCAGTATTTT
>TRBV9|TRBJ2-3|once|TRBD2
CASSPRAGRVTDTQYF
TGTGCCAGCAGCCCCCGAGCGGGACGGGTCACAGATACGCAGTATTTT
>TRBV30|TRBJ2-3|.|.
CAWSGPRQDVYSTDTQYF
TGTGCCTGGAGTGGTCCAAGACAGGACGTTTATAGCACAGATACGCAGTATTTT
>TRBV5-5|TRBJ2-4|.|.
CASSLVVKNIQYF
TGTGCCAGCAGCCTCGTAGTCAAAAACATTCAGTACTTC
>TRBV6-5|TRBJ2-1|.|.
CASSYSIGDNEQFF
TGTGCCAGCAGTTATAGTATCGGGGACAATGAGCAGTTCTTC
>TRBV7-3|TRBJ2-1|.|.
CASSLNDPSSEQFF
TGTGCCAGCAGCTTAAATGACCCTAGCAGTGAGCAGTTCTTC
>TRBV5-1|TRBJ1-2|.|.
CASSLEGGDGYTF
TGCGCCAGCAGCTTGGAAGGGGGAGATGGCTACACCTTC